The source of this T cell receptor (beta chain) is a study of T cell repertoires in cytomegalovirus infection. The study's findings and limits: Dominating the ex vivo response were HLA-C-restricted CMV-specific TCR beta clonotypes.

Germline CDR1 is DFQATT and CDR2 is SNEGSKA (reference sequence). Trimming at V came to 6 bases and at J to 5 bases, leaving 10 bases not matched to a gene. This CDR3 is 15 amino acids long. Remarks on this clonotype: What it recognizes is unknown.

Using its own MiXCR run on the reads, TCRdb lists one record per CDR3 protein. Among more than 650,000 distinct CDR3 sequences listed, 35% to 40% were seen once. The sequence derives from a human donor in good health (CMV status not recorded). Some clones in this sample may be carry-over from other donors' samples. The sequenced sample was PBMCs. The chain is built from TRBV20-1 and TRBJ2-1, with TRBD2 matching 10 bases. The CDR3 nucleotides read TGCAGTGCCCCCTTACGGCTAGCGGGAGACAATGAGCAGTTCTTC. Protein: CSAPLRLAGDNEQFF.